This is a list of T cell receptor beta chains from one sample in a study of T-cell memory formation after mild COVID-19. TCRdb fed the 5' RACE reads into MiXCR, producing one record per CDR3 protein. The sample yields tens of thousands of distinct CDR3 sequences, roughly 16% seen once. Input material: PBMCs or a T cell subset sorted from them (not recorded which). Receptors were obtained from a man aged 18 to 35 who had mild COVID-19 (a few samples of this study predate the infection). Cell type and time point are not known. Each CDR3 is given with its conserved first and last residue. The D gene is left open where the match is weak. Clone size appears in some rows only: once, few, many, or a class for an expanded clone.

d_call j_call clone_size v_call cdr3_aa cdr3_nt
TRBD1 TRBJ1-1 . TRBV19 CASTPGTGVYTEAFF TGTGCCAGTACCCCCGGGACAGGGGTATACACTGAAGCTTTCTTT
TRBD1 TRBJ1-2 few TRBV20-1 CSAREWTGDYGYTF TGCAGTGCTAGAGAGTGGACAGGGGACTATGGCTACACCTTC
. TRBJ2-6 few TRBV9 CASSALNVLTF TGTGCCAGCAGCGCGCTCAACGTCCTGACTTTC
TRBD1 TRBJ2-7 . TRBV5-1 CASSLEGQGYEQYF TGCGCCAGCAGCTTGGAGGGACAGGGGTACGAGCAGTACTTC
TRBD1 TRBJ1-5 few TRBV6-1 CASSRGTGVINQPQHF TGTGCCAGCAGCCGCGGGACAGGGGTAATCAATCAGCCCCAGCATTTT
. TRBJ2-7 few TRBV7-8 CASTPLLEQYF TGTGCCAGCACCCCCCTGTTGGAGCAGTACTTC
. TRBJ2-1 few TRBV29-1 CSVYYNEQFF TGCAGCGTCTATTACAATGAGCAGTTCTTC
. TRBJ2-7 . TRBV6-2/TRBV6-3 CASSFGQSYEQYF TGTGCCAGCAGTTTCGGACAGTCCTACGAGCAGTACTTC
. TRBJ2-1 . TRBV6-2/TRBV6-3 CASSYRLSYNQQFF TGTGCCAGCAGTTACCGCTTATCCTACAATCAGCAGTTCTTC
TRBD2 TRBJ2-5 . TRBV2 CASSDEGLVWTQYF TGTGCCAGCAGTGATGAGGGACTAGTATGGACCCAGTACTTC
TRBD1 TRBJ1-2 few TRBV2 CASSNRGAYTF TGTGCCAGCTCGAACAGGGGCGCCTACACCTTC
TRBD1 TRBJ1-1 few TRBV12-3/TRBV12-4 CASSPTGGETEAFF TGTGCCAGCAGTCCTACAGGGGGCGAAACTGAAGCTTTCTTT
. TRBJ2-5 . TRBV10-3 CAISVPGEEETQYF TGTGCCATCAGTGTCCCGGGAGAAGAAGAGACCCAGTACTTC
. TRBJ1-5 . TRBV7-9 CASSDSYGGGLDQPQHF TGTGCCAGCAGCGATTCCTACGGTGGGGGCCTCGATCAGCCCCAGCATTTT
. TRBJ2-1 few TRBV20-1 CSARAGPRNEQFF TGCAGTGCTAGAGCGGGGCCAAGGAATGAGCAGTTCTTC
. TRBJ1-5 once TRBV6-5 CASSYGTNQPQHF TGTGCCAGCAGTTACGGTACCAATCAGCCCCAGCATTTT
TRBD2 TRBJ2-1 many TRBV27 CASSHSGGAKGEQFF TGTGCCAGCAGCCATAGCGGGGGGGCGAAGGGTGAGCAGTTCTTC
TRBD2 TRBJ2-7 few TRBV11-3 CASSPGLAETYEQYF TGTGCCAGCAGCCCCGGACTAGCGGAGACCTACGAGCAGTACTTC
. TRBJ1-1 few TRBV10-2 CASSDIPGGTEAFF TGCGCCAGCAGTGACATCCCTGGAGGGACTGAAGCTTTCTTT
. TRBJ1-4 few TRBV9 CASSVAVGGPNIGKLFF TGTGCCAGCAGCGTCGCAGTCGGTGGACCCAATATTGGAAAACTGTTTTTT
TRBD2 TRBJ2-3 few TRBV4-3 CASSQDSTSGVLNTQYF TGCGCCAGCAGCCAAGATTCGACTAGCGGGGTGTTAAATACGCAGTATTTT